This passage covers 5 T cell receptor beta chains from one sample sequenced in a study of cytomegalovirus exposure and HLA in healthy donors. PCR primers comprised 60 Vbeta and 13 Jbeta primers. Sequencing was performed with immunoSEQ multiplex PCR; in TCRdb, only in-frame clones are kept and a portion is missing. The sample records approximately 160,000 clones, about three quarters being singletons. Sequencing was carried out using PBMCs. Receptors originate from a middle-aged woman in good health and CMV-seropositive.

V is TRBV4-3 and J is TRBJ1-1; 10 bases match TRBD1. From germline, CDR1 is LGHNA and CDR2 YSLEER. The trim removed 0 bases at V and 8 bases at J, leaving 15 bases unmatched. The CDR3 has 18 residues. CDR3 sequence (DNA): TGCGCCAGCAGCCAAGATAGGGGACAGGGGTCCCCTATAAGAGAAGCTTTCTTT. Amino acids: CASSQDRGQGSPIREAFF.

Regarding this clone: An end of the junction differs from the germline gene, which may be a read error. The CDR3 is CAISGATGELFF. CDR3 bases: TGTGCCATCAGTGGTGCCACCGGGGAGCTGTTTTTC. The chain carries TRBV10-3 and TRBJ2-2; D perhaps matches TRBD2 (5 bases). This CDR3 has 12 amino acids. Germline CDR1 is ENHRY and CDR2 is SYGVKD.

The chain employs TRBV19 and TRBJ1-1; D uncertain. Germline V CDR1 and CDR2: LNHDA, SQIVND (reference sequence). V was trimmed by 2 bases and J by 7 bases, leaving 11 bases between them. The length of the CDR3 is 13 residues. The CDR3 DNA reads TGTGCCAGTAGTATAAGCAGGCGAAGTGAAGCTTTCTTT. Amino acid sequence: CASSISRRSEAFF.

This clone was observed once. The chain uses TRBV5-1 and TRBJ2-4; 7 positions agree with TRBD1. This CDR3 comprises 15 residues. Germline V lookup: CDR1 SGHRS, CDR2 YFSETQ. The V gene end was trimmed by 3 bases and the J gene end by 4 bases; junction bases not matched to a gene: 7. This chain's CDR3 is CASSSGTAGKNIQYF. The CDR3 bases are TGCGCCAGCAGCTCCGGGACAGCCGGGAAAAACATTCAGTACTTC. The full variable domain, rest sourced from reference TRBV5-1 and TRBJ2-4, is KAGVTQTPRYLIKTRGQQVTLSCSPISGHRSVSWYQQTPGQGLQFLFEYFSETQRNKGNFPGRFSGRQFSNSRSEMNVSTLELGDSALYLCASSSGTAGKNIQYFGAGTRLSVL.

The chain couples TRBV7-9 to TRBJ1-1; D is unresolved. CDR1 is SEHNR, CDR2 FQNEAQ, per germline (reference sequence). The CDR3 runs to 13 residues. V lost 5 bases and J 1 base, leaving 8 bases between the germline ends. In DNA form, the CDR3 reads TGTGCCAGCAGCCCTCCGGGGAACACTGAAGCTTTCTTT. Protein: CASSPPGNTEAFF.